This TCR beta chain derives from a study of early T cells in non-severe SARS-CoV-2 infection (dated by TCRdb to 2020 to 2023). As for the study more broadly: Bulk RNA from unsorted whole blood was used for TCR sequencing, so alpha and beta chains could not be paired. Results the study describes overall, beyond this receptor: VDJdb matching was skewed toward anti-spike CD8 responses and likely underestimated virus-specific expansions by missing private and CD4 specificities.

The protocol used for the library was 5' RACE. Sequenced using a NextSeq 500. The TCR library protocol attached unique molecular identifiers to individual cDNA molecules to correct for sequencing error and PCR bias. Both TCR alpha and beta chains were sequenced, and tight co-correlation was observed between alpha and beta sequence abundances in each sample. In the original analysis: V gene, J gene and CDR3 annotation of TCR sequences was performed with Decombinator V4. TCRs were defined as expanded if a significant change between any two time points was detected under a Poisson model with p below 0.0001. TCR abundances were normalised to the total number of TCRs sequenced per sample and expressed as counts per million. MAIT TCRs were defined by TRAV1-2 paired with TRAJ12, TRAJ20 or TRAJ33, and iNKT TCRs by TRAV10 paired with TRAJ18. VDJdb, accessed 1 November 2021, was searched for CMV, EBV and SARS-CoV-2 annotated TCRs, excluding TCRs annotated for multiple antigens. The public sequencing data were trimmed at Q25 with fastp and processed into clonotypes with MiXCR by TCRdb, which kept only in-frame beta chains. For every CDR3 protein sequence, its rows merge into one entry that carries the most common genes and DNA. The V and J calls were not made by the authors but by TCRdb's processing. The sample records tens of thousands of distinct CDR3 sequences, roughly a tenth of which are singletons. The ten top clones hold 6.5% of the sample.

About this clonotype: Its antigen remains unidentified. No base qualities exist here, and no much larger clone lies one base off it.

Its CDR3 holds 16 amino acids, cysteine through phenylalanine. CDR3 DNA only is kept here, 48 bases in frame from base 1. Compared with germline, V lacks 1 base and J lacks 5 bases; bases without a gene match: 5. This was a case-control study nested in a cohort of healthcare workers in London, UK, who had nasopharyngeal swab PCR tests and blood samples taken every week. Between 23 and 31 March 2020, the week of the UK lockdown, healthcare workers were enrolled and then followed up weekly for as long as 16 weeks. Rearrangement joined TRBV12-3 or TRBV12-4 to TRBJ2-1; TRBD2 agrees with 10 junctional bases. The receptor's source is an adult who was a healthcare worker with PCR-confirmed SARS-CoV-2 infection or an uninfected control (not recorded which). What was sequenced was whole blood. The CDR3 is CASSLGVLAGDNEQFF. At the DNA level, the sequence is TGTGCCAGCAGTTTAGGGGTGCTAGCGGGGGACAATGAGCAGTTCTTC.